The 8 T cell receptor beta chains presented below share a single source sample, sequenced in a study of technical replicates of blood from four donors. Clones were sequenced by immunoSEQ multiplex PCR, and TCRdb holds only the in-frame ones, with some missing. The table records tens of thousands of clones, about nine tenths of them present only once. The sequenced material came from T cells isolated from PBMCs. Every receptor here comes from a human donor in good health.

This clone has just a few counts. The chain carries TRBV29-1 and TRBJ1-1; TRBD1 is a possible D gene (6 bases). The CDR3 length is 11 residues. The V end lost 5 bases, the J end lost 11 bases, and 15 bases lay between the germline ends. Per the germline V gene, CDR1 is SQVTM and CDR2 is ANQGSEA. The CDR3 DNA reads TGCAGCGTTTCCAGGGGTGGATATGCTTTCTTT. It specifies CSVSRGGYAFF.

The chain joins TRBV7-3 to TRBJ2-6; 7 positions agree with TRBD1. The germline V gene encodes CDR1 SGHTA and CDR2 FQGTGA. V shed 5 bases, J shed 0 bases, and the junction held 13 bases outside the gene matches. The CDR3 covers 19 residues. For the CDR3, the DNA is TGTGCCAGCAGCCGGGACAGTGCAATGACCCCCTCTGGGGCCAACGTCCTGACTTTC. Its translation: CASSRDSAMTPSGANVLTF.

The sample holds one count of this clone. V and J are TRBV21-1 and TRBJ1-3; the D segment call TRBD1 is taken from the table without a DNA check. TRBV21-1 is an annotated pseudogene. This CDR3 comprises 15 residues. CDR3: CASSNKVGGSNTIYF. The CDR3, as DNA: TGTGCCAGCAGCAATAAGGTAGGGGGTTCAAACACCATATATTTT.

V usage is TRBV6-5 and J usage is TRBJ2-2; 12 bases are a match to TRBD1. The V gene end was trimmed by 6 bases and the J gene end by 4 bases; junction bases not matched to a gene: 3. Germline CDR1 and CDR2: MNHEY and SVGAGI. The CDR3 is made up of 15 amino acids. The CDR3 is CASRGQGAITGELFF. The CDR3 nucleotides are TGTGCCAGCAGGGGACAGGGGGCCATCACCGGGGAGCTGTTTTTT.

The V gene is TRBV7-3, the J gene TRBJ2-1; 14 bases map to TRBD2. V was clipped by 5 bases and J by 0 bases; unmatched bases: 3. In germline, CDR1 is SGHTA, CDR2 FQGTGA. The CDR3 extends over 17 amino acids. The CDR3 sequence: CASSPGTSGGSYNEQFF. DNA for the CDR3: TGTGCCAGCAGCCCGGGGACTAGCGGGGGCTCCTACAATGAGCAGTTCTTC.

The rearrangement joins TRBV10-3 to TRBJ1-5; D is possibly TRBD1 (5 bases). V was trimmed by 4 bases and J by 0 bases, leaving 13 bases between them. The germline V gene has CDR1 ENHRY and CDR2 SYGVKD. The CDR3 length is 16 residues. CDR3 sequence reads: CAISGGGRYSNQPQHF. The CDR3 DNA is TGTGCCATCAGTGGGGGGGGACGGTATAGCAATCAGCCCCAGCATTTT.

The chain links TRBV5-4 to TRBJ2-5; perhaps TRBD2 as D (6 bases). Trimming removed 3 bases from V and 1 base from J, with 13 bases in between. The germline CDR1 and CDR2 sequences are SGHNT and YYREEE (reference sequence). The CDR3 loop spans 15 amino acids. CDR3 protein: CASSSDSGIQETQYF. The CDR3 DNA reads TGTGCCAGCAGCTCGGATAGCGGCATCCAAGAGACCCAGTACTTC.

Comment on this clone: The same CDR3 is also encoded by other DNA sequences in this sample. This sequence joins TRBV6-5 and TRBJ2-1; D might be TRBD1 (5 bases). The CDR3 extends over 11 amino acids. V dropped 6 bases and J dropped 5 bases, with 5 bases sitting between them. The germline V gene has CDR1 MNHEY and CDR2 SVGAGI. CDR3 residues: CASSRDNEQFF. The CDR3 region has the DNA TGTGCCAGCAGCAGGGACAATGAGCAGTTCTTC.